These T cell receptor beta chains were read from a single sample in a study of blood T cell repertoires in COVID-19. Clones were sequenced by immunoSEQ multiplex PCR, and TCRdb holds only the in-frame ones, with some missing. Of 490,000 or so clones in the sample, about 88% were seen once. The sample was PBMCs or T cells enriched from blood (not recorded which). Receptor source: a woman in her fifties or sixties who had recovered from COVID-19. Both conserved end residues are part of each CDR3. D genes are given only for firm matches. Expanded clones are given a class, and other clones once, few, many or no size at all.

j_call | v_call | d_call | clone_size | cdr3_nt | cdr3_aa
TRBJ2-5 | TRBV5-1 | . | once | TGCGCCAGCAGCTTTTTCGGGGTACAAGAGACCCAGTACTTC | CASSFFGVQETQYF
TRBJ1-1 | TRBV27 | TRBD1 | . | TGTGCCAGCAGTCATGACAGGGTAAGAGGAACTGAAGCTTTCTTT | CASSHDRVRGTEAFF
TRBJ1-6 | TRBV2 | . | . | TGTGCCAGCAGTGTCCAGGGAATTGAGAATTCACCCCTCCACTTT | CASSVQGIENSPLHF
TRBJ1-6 | TRBV25-1 | . | . | TGTGCCAGCACGGTCTCCTATAATTCACCCCTCCACTTT | CASTVSYNSPLHF
TRBJ1-3 | TRBV29-1 | TRBD1 | . | TGCAGCGTCGGGGACAGGGGGAACACCATATATTTT | CSVGDRGNTIYF
TRBJ2-7 | TRBV3-1/TRBV3-2 | . | . | TGTGCCAGCAGCCAAACCGACAGGGCGGGGGAGCAGTACTTC | CASSQTDRAGEQYF
TRBJ1-2 | TRBV6-5 | . | . | TGTGCCAGCAGGGCAGGGATGGGCTATGGCTACACCTTC | CASRAGMGYGYTF
TRBJ1-5 | TRBV9 | . | . | TGTGCCAGCAGAAGGACTGACTCTTATACTGAGCCCCAGCATTTT | CASRRTDSYTEPQHF
TRBJ1-1 | TRBV7-2 | . | . | TGTGCCAGCAGCTTAAGGAGAGACACTGAAGCTTTCTTT | CASSLRRDTEAFF
TRBJ1-1 | TRBV7-2 | TRBD1 | once | TGTGCCAGCAGCTCTCGTTGGACAGGGGGCTATGTTTTCTTT | CASSSRWTGGYVFF
TRBJ1-2 | TRBV6-1 | . | . | TGTGCCAGCAGTGAAGATTTGCGATACGACTTCTATGGCTACACCTTC | CASSEDLRYDFYGYTF